This T cell receptor beta chain was retrieved from a study of immune cell composition in non-small cell lung cancer. Repertoires were generated with immunoSEQ multiplex PCR, while TCRdb's copy carries only in-frame clones and drops some. The sample carries about 7,900 clones, about 68% recorded once. Trimming took off 3 bases at V and 5 bases at J, with 17 bases between the two ends. Per germline, CDR1 ENHRY and CDR2 SYGVKD. CDR3 length equals 16 residues. The normal lung sample lay at least 3 cm, and maximally far, from the tumour. Relative to its sample, this clone is medium-sized. The chain employs TRBV10-3 and TRBJ2-4; D is possibly TRBD1 (5 bases). The TCR comes from a human donor with non-small cell lung cancer. Specimen: non-adjacent lung tissue. CDR3 DNA sequence: TGTGCCATCAGTGACTACCAGGGTCCAAGCCAAAACATTCAGTACTTC. Its protein is CAISDYQGPSQNIQYF.